A selection of T cell receptor beta chains follows, all from one sample in a study of cytomegalovirus exposure and HLA in healthy donors. TCRdb's table, derived via immunoSEQ multiplex PCR, lists solely in-frame clones and lacks some. The table shows fewer than 110,000 clones, with around 76% occurring only once. The sample consisted of PBMCs. The receptors stem from a man younger than 45 in good health and CMV-seropositive. CDR3s include the opening cysteine and the closing phenylalanine or tryptophan. The order of the fields is D gene, V gene, clone size, J gene, CDR3 protein, CDR3 DNA. A D gene is named only where the DNA matches it firmly. The listing skips clone size in some rows; elsewhere it reads once, few, many or a size class.

D: .
V: TRBV19
size: few
J: TRBJ2-7
CDR3: CASRGRGAYEQYF
DNA: TGTGCCAGTAGAGGCAGGGGGGCCTACGAGCAGTACTTC

D: .
V: TRBV5-5
size: once
J: TRBJ2-7
CDR3: CASSSDISYEQYF
DNA: TGTGCCAGCAGCTCGGACATCTCCTACGAGCAGTACTTC

D: .
V: TRBV6-1
size: few
J: TRBJ2-5
CDR3: CASSGDPSGAETQYF
DNA: TGTGCCAGCAGCGGCGACCCTTCAGGGGCTGAGACCCAGTACTTC

D: .
V: TRBV10-1
size: .
J: TRBJ2-5
CDR3: CASSESGLGGETQYF
DNA: TGCGCCAGCAGTGAAAGCGGACTAGGGGGAGAGACCCAGTACTTC

D: TRBD1
V: TRBV30
size: .
J: TRBJ1-1
CDR3: CAWGDRVEAFF
DNA: TGTGCCTGGGGGGACAGGGTCGAAGCTTTCTTT

D: .
V: TRBV6-1
size: once
J: TRBJ2-7
CDR3: CASSTFSDSSYGQYF
DNA: TGTGCCAGCAGTACCTTTTCTGACAGCTCCTACGGGCAGTACTTC

D: .
V: TRBV19
size: .
J: TRBJ2-4
CDR3: CASKGRAKNIQYF
DNA: TGTGCCAGTAAGGGGAGGGCCAAAAACATTCAGTACTTC

D: .
V: TRBV5-5
size: .
J: TRBJ1-2
CDR3: CASSLSGDYGYTF
DNA: TGTGCCAGCAGCTTGTCAGGGGACTATGGCTACACCTTC

D: .
V: TRBV9
size: .
J: TRBJ2-1
CDR3: CASSVGTDSYNEQFF
DNA: TGTGCCAGCAGCGTAGGGACAGACTCCTACAATGAGCAGTTCTTC

D: TRBD1
V: TRBV19
size: .
J: TRBJ1-5
CDR3: CASSRGGYSNQPQHF
DNA: TGTGCCAGTAGTCGAGGGGGCTATAGCAATCAGCCCCAGCATTTT

D: .
V: TRBV5-8
size: .
J: TRBJ1-2
CDR3: CASSLGFRAGYTF
DNA: TGTGCCAGCAGCTTGGGATTTCGCGCTGGCTACACCTTC

D: TRBD2
V: TRBV2
size: .
J: TRBJ2-5
CDR3: CASSIAGGRETQYF
DNA: TGTGCCAGCTCTATAGCGGGGGGGCGCGAGACCCAGTACTTC

D: TRBD1
V: TRBV15
size: .
J: TRBJ2-5
CDR3: CATSRDGATGAETQYF
DNA: TGTGCCACCAGCAGAGATGGGGCGACAGGGGCAGAGACCCAGTACTTC

D: TRBD1
V: TRBV10-3
size: few
J: TRBJ2-7
CDR3: CAISVTGNSYEQYF
DNA: TGTGCCATCAGTGTGACAGGGAACTCCTACGAGCAGTACTTC

D: TRBD2
V: TRBV7-9
size: .
J: TRBJ2-1
CDR3: CASSRSGTSGGINNEQFF
DNA: TGTGCCAGCAGCCGGTCCGGGACTAGCGGGGGGATTAACAATGAGCAGTTCTTC

D: .
V: TRBV29-1
size: .
J: TRBJ2-4
CDR3: CSVDENPKNSQYF
DNA: TGCAGCGTTGATGAGAACCCAAAAAACAGTCAGTACTTC

D: .
V: TRBV28
size: .
J: TRBJ1-1
CDR3: CASSFPRDGTEAFF
DNA: TGTGCCAGCAGTTTCCCCAGGGATGGAACTGAAGCTTTCTTT

D: .
V: TRBV13
size: .
J: TRBJ1-1
CDR3: CASSRAGGRRDTEAFF
DNA: TGTGCCAGTAGCAGAGCTGGGGGGAGGCGGGACACTGAAGCTTTCTTT

D: .
V: TRBV10-3
size: .
J: TRBJ1-4
CDR3: CAIRGREGEKLFF
DNA: TGTGCCATCAGAGGGCGCGAGGGTGAAAAACTGTTTTTT

D: TRBD2
V: TRBV6-1
size: .
J: TRBJ2-1
CDR3: CASSEANAGGHEQFF
DNA: TGTGCCAGCAGTGAAGCGAATGCGGGGGGGCACGAGCAATTCTTC

D: .
V: TRBV15
size: .
J: TRBJ1-3
CDR3: CATSRDMDPEAGNTIYF
DNA: TGTGCCACCAGCAGAGATATGGACCCGGAGGCTGGAAACACCATATATTTT

D: .
V: TRBV11-2
size: .
J: TRBJ1-2
CDR3: CASSLDPGMGYGYTF
DNA: TGTGCCAGCAGCTTAGACCCAGGTATGGGCTATGGCTACACCTTC

D: TRBD1
V: TRBV19
size: .
J: TRBJ1-5
CDR3: CASSPRDRASNQPQHF
DNA: TGTGCCAGTAGTCCTAGGGACAGGGCGAGCAATCAGCCCCAGCATTTT

D: .
V: TRBV6-5
size: .
J: TRBJ1-5
CDR3: CASSYSKQGYQPQHF
DNA: TGTGCCAGCAGTTACTCTAAACAGGGCTATCAGCCCCAGCATTTT

D: .
V: TRBV7-3
size: .
J: TRBJ1-1
CDR3: CASSIQVNTEAFF
DNA: TGTGCCAGCAGCATACAGGTGAACACTGAAGCTTTCTTT

D: .
V: TRBV6-5
size: .
J: TRBJ2-7
CDR3: CASSPDIYEQYF
DNA: TGTGCCAGCTCCCCCGACATCTACGAGCAGTACTTC

D: .
V: TRBV5-6
size: .
J: TRBJ2-5
CDR3: CASSLGGGSRAETQYF
DNA: TGTGCCAGCAGCTTGGGCGGTGGCAGTAGAGCGGAGACCCAGTACTTC

D: .
V: TRBV5-1
size: .
J: TRBJ2-3
CDR3: CASSWDPGEEKDTQYF
DNA: TGCGCCAGCAGCTGGGACCCGGGGGAGGAAAAGGATACGCAGTATTTT

D: .
V: TRBV7-2
size: .
J: TRBJ1-1
CDR3: CASRLGQGNTEAFF
DNA: TGTGCCAGCAGGTTAGGGCAGGGGAACACTGAAGCTTTCTTT

D: .
V: TRBV2
size: .
J: TRBJ1-6
CDR3: CASGQDSYNSPLHF
DNA: TGTGCCAGCGGTCAGGACTCCTATAATTCACCCCTCCACTTT

D: .
V: TRBV7-8
size: .
J: TRBJ1-4
CDR3: CASSLNRDPYEKLFF
DNA: TGTGCCAGCAGCCTTAACAGGGACCCTTACGAAAAACTGTTTTTT

D: .
V: TRBV10-2
size: .
J: TRBJ2-7
CDR3: CASSIRDEQYF
DNA: TGCGCCAGCAGTATCAGGGACGAGCAGTACTTC

D: .
V: TRBV4-2
size: .
J: TRBJ2-1
CDR3: CASSQVGNEQFF
DNA: TGTGCCAGCAGCCAAGTCGGCAATGAGCAGTTCTTC

D: TRBD1
V: TRBV2
size: .
J: TRBJ2-1
CDR3: CASSGTGLYNEQFF
DNA: TGTGCCAGCAGTGGGACAGGGCTATACAATGAGCAGTTCTTC

D: .
V: TRBV29-1
size: .
J: TRBJ1-1
CDR3: CSVALRVGTEAFF
DNA: TGCAGCGTTGCTCTACGGGTGGGCACTGAAGCTTTCTTT

D: TRBD2
V: TRBV27
size: few
J: TRBJ2-2
CDR3: CASSSQLAGTNTGELFF
DNA: TGTGCCAGCAGTTCTCAGCTAGCGGGGACGAACACCGGGGAGCTGTTTTTT

D: .
V: TRBV30
size: once
J: TRBJ1-2
CDR3: CAWSGDTGGYTF
DNA: TGTGCCTGGAGCGGGGACACCGGTGGCTACACCTTC

D: TRBD1
V: TRBV2
size: .
J: TRBJ2-7
CDR3: CASSEGTGFLGEQYF
DNA: TGTGCCAGCAGTGAAGGGACAGGGTTCCTCGGCGAGCAGTACTTC

D: .
V: TRBV11-2
size: .
J: TRBJ1-2
CDR3: CASSSLQGPYGYTF
DNA: TGTGCCAGCAGCTCCCTTCAGGGGCCCTATGGCTACACCTTC

D: .
V: TRBV29-1
size: .
J: TRBJ2-1
CDR3: CSSEGGGYNEQFF
DNA: TGCAGCAGCGAGGGGGGGGGATACAATGAGCAGTTCTTC

D: TRBD2
V: TRBV5-4
size: few
J: TRBJ2-1
CDR3: CASKTGTIDNEQFF
DNA: TGTGCCAGCAAGACCGGGACTATAGACAATGAGCAGTTCTTC

D: .
V: TRBV7-2
size: few
J: TRBJ2-3
CDR3: CASSLTGGGYGTDTQYF
DNA: TGTGCCAGCAGCTTGACGGGCGGGGGCTATGGCACAGATACGCAGTATTTT

D: .
V: TRBV19
size: few
J: TRBJ1-2
CDR3: CASSIQGGYTF
DNA: TGTGCCAGTAGTATTCAGGGCGGCTACACCTTC

D: .
V: TRBV2
size: .
J: TRBJ2-4
CDR3: CASSEDSTKNSQYF
DNA: TGTGCCAGCAGTGAGGACAGCACCAAAAACAGTCAGTACTTC

D: .
V: TRBV5-1
size: few
J: TRBJ1-2
CDR3: CASSPRPNTGPGGYTF
DNA: TGCGCCAGCAGCCCCCGCCCCAATACAGGGCCAGGTGGCTACACCTTC

D: .
V: TRBV4-2
size: .
J: TRBJ2-5
CDR3: CASSQEGATQETQYF
DNA: TGTGCCAGCAGCCAAGAGGGAGCAACCCAAGAGACCCAGTACTTC

D: .
V: TRBV9
size: .
J: TRBJ1-4
CDR3: CASSVAGRTTNEKLFF
DNA: TGTGCCAGCAGCGTAGCTGGCCGAACAACTAATGAAAAACTGTTTTTT

D: .
V: TRBV15
size: .
J: TRBJ1-6
CDR3: CATSRDSSPLHF
DNA: TGTGCCACCAGCAGAGATAGTTCACCCCTCCACTTT

D: .
V: TRBV5-4
size: .
J: TRBJ2-7
CDR3: CASSFTFRRGATYEQYF
DNA: TGTGCCAGCAGCTTTACGTTCCGACGGGGGGCGACCTACGAGCAGTACTTC

D: TRBD1
V: TRBV18
size: .
J: TRBJ2-7
CDR3: CASSPRQGTYEQYF
DNA: TGTGCCAGCTCACCACGACAGGGTACCTACGAGCAGTACTTC